These T cell receptor beta chains were read from a single sample in a study of STAT5B mutations in CD4+ large granular lymphocyte leukemia. Data came from immunoSEQ multiplex PCR; TCRdb stores just in-frame clones and leaves some out. The sample comprises about 33,000 clones, around 74% of which are singletons, and approximately 0.3% rests with the top ten. Sequenced material: CD4+ T cells from blood buffy coats. These receptors were obtained from a human donor in good health. CDR3s include the opening cysteine and the closing phenylalanine or tryptophan. The order of the fields is J gene, clone size, D gene, V gene, CDR3 DNA, CDR3 protein. A D gene is named only where the DNA matches it firmly. Only part of the rows carry a size: once, few, many, or a class if the clone is expanded.

J: TRBJ1-2
size: -
D: TRBD1
V: TRBV11-2
DNA: TGTGCCAGCAGCTTTACAGGGGTCGGCTACACCTTC
CDR3: CASSFTGVGYTF

J: TRBJ1-6
size: few
D: TRBD1
V: TRBV5-1
DNA: TGCGCCAGCAGTTGGGACAGAGTCACTAATTCACCCCTCCACTTT
CDR3: CASSWDRVTNSPLHF

J: TRBJ1-5
size: -
D: -
V: TRBV7-8
DNA: TGTGCCAGCAGCTCGATAGACGGTAGCAATCAGCCCCAGCATTTT
CDR3: CASSSIDGSNQPQHF

J: TRBJ2-2
size: few
D: -
V: TRBV11-2
DNA: TGTGCCAGCAGCGGTCAACGCCTAATTAGGGCCGGGGAGCTGTTTTTT
CDR3: CASSGQRLIRAGELFF

J: TRBJ1-1
size: -
D: TRBD1
V: TRBV30
DNA: TGTGCCTGGACCGGAGGACAGGGGGCGAACACTGAAGCTTTCTTT
CDR3: CAWTGGQGANTEAFF

J: TRBJ2-7
size: once
D: TRBD1
V: TRBV5-1
DNA: TGCGCCAGCAGCTTGGAGGGGGCAGACGAGCAGTACTTC
CDR3: CASSLEGADEQYF

J: TRBJ2-7
size: -
D: -
V: TRBV10-3
DNA: TGTGCCATCAGTGAGTTAGGGCTAGCGAGGCCCTACGAGCAGTACTTC
CDR3: CAISELGLARPYEQYF

J: TRBJ1-3
size: -
D: -
V: TRBV30
DNA: TGTGCCTGGAGGCTACAGAGAGGAAACACCATATATTTT
CDR3: CAWRLQRGNTIYF

J: TRBJ1-2
size: -
D: TRBD1
V: TRBV28
DNA: TGTGCCAGCAGTCCCCCCATCACAGGGGGCGAAGATGGCTACACCTTC
CDR3: CASSPPITGGEDGYTF

J: TRBJ2-2
size: -
D: -
V: TRBV19
DNA: TGTGCCAGTAGTATTCTCGGGCTTACGACCGGGGAGCTGTTTTTT
CDR3: CASSILGLTTGELFF

J: TRBJ1-2
size: -
D: TRBD1
V: TRBV15
DNA: TGTGCCACCAGCAGAACGGACAGGGGGCATGGCTACACCTTC
CDR3: CATSRTDRGHGYTF

J: TRBJ2-7
size: -
D: TRBD1
V: TRBV19
DNA: TGTGCCAGTAGGGCGAGTTCCCGTGGACAGGGGAATTTGGGATACGAGCAGTACTTC
CDR3: CASRASSRGQGNLGYEQYF

J: TRBJ2-1
size: -
D: TRBD2
V: TRBV10-3
DNA: TGTGCCATAAAACCGGGACTAGGATTTGATGAGCAGTTCTTC
CDR3: CAIKPGLGFDEQFF